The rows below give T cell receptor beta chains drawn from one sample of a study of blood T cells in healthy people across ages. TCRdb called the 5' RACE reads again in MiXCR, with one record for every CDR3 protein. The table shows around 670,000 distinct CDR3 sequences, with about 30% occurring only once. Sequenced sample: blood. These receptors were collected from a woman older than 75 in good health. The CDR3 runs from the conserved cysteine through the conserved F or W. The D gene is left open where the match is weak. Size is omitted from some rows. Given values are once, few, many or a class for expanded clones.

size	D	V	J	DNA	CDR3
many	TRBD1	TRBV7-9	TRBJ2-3	TGTGCCAGCAGCTCGACGGACAGGGTCGCGACAGATACGCAGTATTTT	CASSSTDRVATDTQYF
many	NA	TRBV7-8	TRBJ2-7	TGTGCCAGCAGTCTGACCAGCTACGAGCAGTACTTC	CASSLTSYEQYF
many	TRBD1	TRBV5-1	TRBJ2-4	TGCGCCAGCAGCCCGCCCCGGGACAGGGGGTATGAAAACATTCAGTACTTC	CASSPPRDRGYENIQYF
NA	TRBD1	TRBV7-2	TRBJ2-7	TGTGCCAGCAGCTTGGGGACAGGGGACTATAGCTACGAGCAGTACTTC	CASSLGTGDYSYEQYF
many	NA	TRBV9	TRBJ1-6	TGTGCCAGCAGCGTTACAGGGACTAATTCACCCCTCCACTTT	CASSVTGTNSPLHF
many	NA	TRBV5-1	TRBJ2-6	TGCGCCAGCAGCTTGGAGCAGGGCACCGCATTTGGGGCCAACGTCCTGACTTTC	CASSLEQGTAFGANVLTF
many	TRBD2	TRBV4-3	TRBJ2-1	TGCGCCAGCAGCCAAGATGGGAGGGGCGCCTACAATGAGCAGTTCTTC	CASSQDGRGAYNEQFF
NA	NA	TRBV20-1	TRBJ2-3	TGCAGTGCACCGGGGGTCACAGATACGCAGTATTTT	CSAPGVTDTQYF
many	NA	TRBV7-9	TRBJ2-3	TGTGCCAGCAGCTTGAAAAGAACGGGCCCCATGCCCGCAGATACGCAGTATTTT	CASSLKRTGPMPADTQYF
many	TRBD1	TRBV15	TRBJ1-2	TGTGCCACCAGCAGTGGAGCCGGGACAGTCTATGGCTACACCTTC	CATSSGAGTVYGYTF
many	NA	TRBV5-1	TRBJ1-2	TGCGCCAGCAGCTTTCGGGGAGCTAACTATGGCTACACCTTC	CASSFRGANYGYTF
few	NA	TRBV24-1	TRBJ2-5	TGTGCCACCGGCAAAGGGGGAAGGGAGACCCAGTACTTC	CATGKGGRETQYF
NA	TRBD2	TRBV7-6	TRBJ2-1	TGTGCCAGCAGCTTAGAACCTAGCGGTCGCTCCTACAATGAGCAGTTCTTC	CASSLEPSGRSYNEQFF
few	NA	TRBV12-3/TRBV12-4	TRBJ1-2	TGTGCCCCTCAGTTAGCCGGCTATGGCTACACCTTC	CAPQLAGYGYTF
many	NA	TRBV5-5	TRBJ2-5	TGTGCCAGCAGCTTGGCCGGGCTCCGGCAAGAGACCCAGTACTTC	CASSLAGLRQETQYF
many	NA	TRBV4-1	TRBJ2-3	TGCGCCAGCAGCCAAGAGACTGGGGGGCAGTATTTT	CASSQETGGQYF
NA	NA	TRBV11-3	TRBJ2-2	TGTGCCAGCAGCTCGGGCTCAGGGTTTGGCGGGGAGCTGTTTTTT	CASSSGSGFGGELFF
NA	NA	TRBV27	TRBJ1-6	TGTGCCAGCAGCTTCTCCACCACAGCAGTTAATTCACCCCTCCACTTT	CASSFSTTAVNSPLHF
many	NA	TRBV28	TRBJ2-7	TGTGCCAGCAGTAAACCGGGACTGACCCGTTACGAGCAGTACTTC	CASSKPGLTRYEQYF
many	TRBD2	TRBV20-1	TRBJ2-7	TGCAGTGCCCTGCGGGGGGACCACTACGAGCAGTACTTC	CSALRGDHYEQYF
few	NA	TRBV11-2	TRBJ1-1	TGTGCCAGCAGCTTAGGGGCCCAAGGCACTGAAGCTTTCTTT	CASSLGAQGTEAFF
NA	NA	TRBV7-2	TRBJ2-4	TGTGCCAGCAGCTCCGGACAACCTGGAGGGGACATTCAGTACTTC	CASSSGQPGGDIQYF
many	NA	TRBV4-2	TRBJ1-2	TGTGCCAGCAGCCAAGGCAGGGACCAAAACTATGGCTACACCTTC	CASSQGRDQNYGYTF
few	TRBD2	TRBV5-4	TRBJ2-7	TGTGCCAGCAGCTTGGCGGGGGGGGGCTACAATGAGCAGTACTTC	CASSLAGGGYNEQYF
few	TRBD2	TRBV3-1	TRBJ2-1	TGTGCCAGCAGGTTCCTAGCGGAGCCCTACAATGAGCAGTTCTTC	CASRFLAEPYNEQFF
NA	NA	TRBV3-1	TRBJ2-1	TGTGCCAGCAGCCAAGATAAGATGGGTGAGGGGACCCAGTTCTTC	CASSQDKMGEGTQFF
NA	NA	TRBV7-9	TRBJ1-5	TGTGCCAGCAGCCCCGGACAGTTCCCCAATCAGCCCCAGCATTTT	CASSPGQFPNQPQHF
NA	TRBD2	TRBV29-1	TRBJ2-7	TGCAGCGTGGGTAGCGGGAGCTTAAACGAGCAGTACTTC	CSVGSGSLNEQYF
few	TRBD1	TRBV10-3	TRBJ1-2	TGTGCCACCGAGGGAGTCGGGGACAGGGGGCAGGGTGGCTACACCTTC	CATEGVGDRGQGGYTF
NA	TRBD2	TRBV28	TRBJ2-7	TGTGCCACCTGGGGGGGGAGCTCCTACGAGCAGTACTTC	CATWGGSSYEQYF
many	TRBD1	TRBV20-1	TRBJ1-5	TGCAGTGCTAGGGTCGGGACAGGGACTTATCAGCCCCAGCATTTT	CSARVGTGTYQPQHF
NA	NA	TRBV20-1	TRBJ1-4	TGCAGTGCTCCCGACAGCTTTGCAACTAATGAAAAACTGTTTTTT	CSAPDSFATNEKLFF